This T cell receptor beta chain was identified during a study of molecular identifiers for immune sequencing clone quantification. The authors sorted naive CD8 T cells as CD8+CD4-CCR7+CD45RA+. This CDR3 has 13 amino acids. V was cut by 1 base and J by 7 bases, with 14 bases left in between. Germline V gene lookup returns CDR1 SQVTM and CDR2 ANQGSEA. This clonotype was picked up many times. Previously described methods with listed TCR primers produced the bulk TCR libraries. TCRdb fed the PCR reads into MiXCR, producing one record per CDR3 protein. This repertoire shows approximately 680,000 distinct CDR3 sequences, over 25% found once; its top ten account for 0.7% to 0.95%.

This chain uses TRBV29-1 with TRBJ2-7, with D hard to call. This TCR was sampled from a human donor in good health. Some libraries in this study had Jurkat cell RNA spiked in. The sample comprised naive CD8+ T cells from blood, with Jurkat cell RNA spiked in. Specified subset: FACS-sorted CD8+CD4-CCR7+CD45RA+ naive T cells. This CDR3 reads CSVEGLLSGEQYF. In DNA, the CDR3 is TGCAGCGTTGAAGGTCTGCTCAGTGGGGAGCAGTACTTC.